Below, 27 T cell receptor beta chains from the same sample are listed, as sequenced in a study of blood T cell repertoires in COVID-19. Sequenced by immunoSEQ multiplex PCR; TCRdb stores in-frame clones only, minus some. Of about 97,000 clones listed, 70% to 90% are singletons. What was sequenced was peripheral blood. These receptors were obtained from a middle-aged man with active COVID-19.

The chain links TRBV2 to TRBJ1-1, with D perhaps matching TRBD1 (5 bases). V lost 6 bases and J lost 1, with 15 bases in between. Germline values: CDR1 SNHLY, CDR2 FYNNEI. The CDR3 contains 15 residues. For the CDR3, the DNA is TGTGCCAGCAGGGCAGCTACCGACAGGAACACTGAAGCTTTCTTT. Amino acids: CASRAATDRNTEAFF. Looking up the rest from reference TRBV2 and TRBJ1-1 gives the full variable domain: EPEVTQTPSHQVTQMGQEVILRCVPISNHLYFYWYRQILGQKVEFLVSFYNNEISEKSEIFDDQFSVERPDGSNFTLKIRSTKLEDSAMYFCASRAATDRNTEAFFGQGTRLTVV.

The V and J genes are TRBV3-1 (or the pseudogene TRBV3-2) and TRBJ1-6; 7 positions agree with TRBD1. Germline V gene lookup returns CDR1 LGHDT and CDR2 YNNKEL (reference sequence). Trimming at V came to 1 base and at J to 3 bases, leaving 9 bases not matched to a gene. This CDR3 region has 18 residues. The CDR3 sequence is CASSQAPLDRVYNSPLHF. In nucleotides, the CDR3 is TGTGCCAGCAGCCAAGCCCCCCTCGACAGGGTCTATAATTCACCCCTCCACTTT.

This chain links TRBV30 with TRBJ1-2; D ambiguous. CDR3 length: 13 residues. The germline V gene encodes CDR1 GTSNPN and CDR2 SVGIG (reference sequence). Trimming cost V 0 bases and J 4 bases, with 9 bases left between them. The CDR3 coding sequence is TGTGCCTGGAGTGTATCGCGTGGCTATGGCTACACCTTC. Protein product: CAWSVSRGYGYTF. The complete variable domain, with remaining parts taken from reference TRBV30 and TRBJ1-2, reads SQTIHQWPATLVQPVGSPLSLECTVEGTSNPNLYWYRQAAGRGLQLLFYSVGIGQISSEVPQNLSASRPQDRQFILSSKKLLLSDSGFYLCAWSVSRGYGYTFGSGTRLTVV.

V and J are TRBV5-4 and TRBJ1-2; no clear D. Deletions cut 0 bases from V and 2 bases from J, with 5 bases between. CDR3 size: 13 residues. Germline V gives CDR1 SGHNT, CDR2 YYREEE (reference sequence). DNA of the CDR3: TGTGCCAGCAGCTTGGCCGGGAACTATGGCTACACCTTC. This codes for CASSLAGNYGYTF.

CDR3 in amino acids: CASSPQLWTENTEAFF. CDR3 in DNA: TGTGCCAGCTCACCACAGCTGTGGACAGAGAACACTGAAGCTTTCTTT. The chain joins TRBV18 to TRBJ1-1, with TRBD1 as a possible D gene (6 bases). Trimming left V 1 base short and J 1 base short, with 13 bases between. This CDR3 is 16 amino acids long. Germline CDR1 reads KGHSH; CDR2 reads LQKENI.

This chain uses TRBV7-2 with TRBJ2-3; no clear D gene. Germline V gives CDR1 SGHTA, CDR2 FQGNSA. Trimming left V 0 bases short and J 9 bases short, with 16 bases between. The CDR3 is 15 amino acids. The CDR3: CASSLALDTGGTQYF. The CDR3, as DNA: TGTGCCAGCAGCTTAGCTCTAGATACTGGTGGAACGCAGTATTTT. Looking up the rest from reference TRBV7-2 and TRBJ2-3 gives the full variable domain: GAGVSQSPSNKVTEKGKDVELRCDPISGHTALYWYRQSLGQGLEFLIYFQGNSAPDKSGLPSDRFSAERTGGSVSTLTIQRTQQEDSAVYLCASSLALDTGGTQYFGPGTRLTVL.

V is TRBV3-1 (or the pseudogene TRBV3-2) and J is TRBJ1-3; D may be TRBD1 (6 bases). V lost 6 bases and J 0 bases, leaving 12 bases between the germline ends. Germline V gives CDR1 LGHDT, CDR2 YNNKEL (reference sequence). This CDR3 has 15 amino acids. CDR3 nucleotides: TGTGCCAGCAGATTCGGGGGGGCCTCTGGAAACACCATATATTTT. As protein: CASRFGGASGNTIYF.

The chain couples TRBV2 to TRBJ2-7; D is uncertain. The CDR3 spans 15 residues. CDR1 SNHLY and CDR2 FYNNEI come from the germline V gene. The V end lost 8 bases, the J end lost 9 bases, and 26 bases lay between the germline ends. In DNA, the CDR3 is TGTGCCAGCTTCCCTTCCCGAGGTTCCTTCTCTGGGCAGTACTTC. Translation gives CASFPSRGSFSGQYF.

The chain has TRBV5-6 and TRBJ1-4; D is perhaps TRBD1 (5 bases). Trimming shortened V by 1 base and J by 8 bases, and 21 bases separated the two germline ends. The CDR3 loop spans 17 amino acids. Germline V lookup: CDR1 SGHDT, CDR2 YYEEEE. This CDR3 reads CASSLLTGPQGEEKLFF. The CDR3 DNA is TGTGCCAGCAGCTTGCTAACAGGTCCCCAGGGTGAGGAAAAACTGTTTTTT.

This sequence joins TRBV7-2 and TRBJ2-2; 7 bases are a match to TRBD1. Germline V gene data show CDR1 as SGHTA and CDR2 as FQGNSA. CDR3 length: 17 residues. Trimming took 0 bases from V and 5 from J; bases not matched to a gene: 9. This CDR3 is CASSLALRSGGTGELFF. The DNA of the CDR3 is TGTGCCAGCAGCTTAGCGCTTAGGTCAGGGGGTACCGGGGAGCTGTTTTTT.

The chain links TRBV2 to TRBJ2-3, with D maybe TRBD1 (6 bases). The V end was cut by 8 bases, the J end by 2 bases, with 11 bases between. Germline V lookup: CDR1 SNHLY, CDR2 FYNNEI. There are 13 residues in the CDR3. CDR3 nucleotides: TGTGCCAGCTGTACAGGGAACACAGATACGCAGTATTTT. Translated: CASCTGNTDTQYF.

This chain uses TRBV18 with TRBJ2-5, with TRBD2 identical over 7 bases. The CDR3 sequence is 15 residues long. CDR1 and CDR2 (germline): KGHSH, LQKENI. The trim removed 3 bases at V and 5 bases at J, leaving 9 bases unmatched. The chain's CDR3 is CASSPQRAGRETQYF. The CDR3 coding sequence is TGTGCCAGCTCACCGCAGAGAGCGGGGCGCGAGACCCAGTACTTC.

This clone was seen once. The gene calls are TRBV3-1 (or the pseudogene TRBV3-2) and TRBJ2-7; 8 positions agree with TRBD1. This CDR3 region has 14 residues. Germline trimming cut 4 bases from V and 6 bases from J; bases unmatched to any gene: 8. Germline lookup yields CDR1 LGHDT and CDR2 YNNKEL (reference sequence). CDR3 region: CASSLRQGPGEQYF. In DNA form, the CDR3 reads TGTGCCAGCAGCCTGAGACAGGGGCCTGGCGAGCAGTACTTC.

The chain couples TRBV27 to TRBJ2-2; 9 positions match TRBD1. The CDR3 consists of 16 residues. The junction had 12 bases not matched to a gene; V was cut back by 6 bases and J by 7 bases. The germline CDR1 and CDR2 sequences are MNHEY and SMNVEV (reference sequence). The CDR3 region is CASRRITGGAGGELFF. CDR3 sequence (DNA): TGTGCCAGCAGAAGGATAACAGGGGGCGCAGGCGGGGAGCTGTTTTTT.

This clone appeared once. The CDR3 loop reads CSARPVYNEQFF. The CDR3 region has the DNA TGCAGTGCGCGTCCGGTCTACAATGAGCAGTTCTTC. The chain joins TRBV29-1 to TRBJ2-1; D gene unclear. Germline-derived CDR1 and CDR2 are SQVTM and ANQGSEA. The CDR3 consists of 12 residues.

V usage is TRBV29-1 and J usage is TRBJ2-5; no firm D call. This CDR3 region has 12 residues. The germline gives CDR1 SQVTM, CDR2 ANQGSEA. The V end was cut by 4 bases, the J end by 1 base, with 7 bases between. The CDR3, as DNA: TGCAGCGTTGGACAACCCCAAGAGACCCAGTACTTC. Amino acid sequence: CSVGQPQETQYF. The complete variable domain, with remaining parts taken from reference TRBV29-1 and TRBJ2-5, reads SAVISQKPSRDICQRGTSLTIQCQVDSQVTMMFWYRQQPGQSLTLIATANQGSEATYESGFVIDKFPISRPNLTFSTLTVSNMSPEDSSIYLCSVGQPQETQYFGPGTRLLVL.

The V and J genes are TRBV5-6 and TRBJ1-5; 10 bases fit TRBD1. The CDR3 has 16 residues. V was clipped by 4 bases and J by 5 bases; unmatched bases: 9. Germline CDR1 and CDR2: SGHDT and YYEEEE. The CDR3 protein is CASSKDRGASDQPQHF. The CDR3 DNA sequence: TGTGCCAGCAGCAAGGACAGGGGGGCTTCTGATCAGCCCCAGCATTTT.

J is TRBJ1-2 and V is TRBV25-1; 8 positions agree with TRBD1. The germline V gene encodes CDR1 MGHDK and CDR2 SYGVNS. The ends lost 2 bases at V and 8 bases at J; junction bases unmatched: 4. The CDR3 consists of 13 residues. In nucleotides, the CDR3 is TGTGCCAGCAGTGAAAGACAGGGGTACGGCTACACCTTC. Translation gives CASSERQGYGYTF.

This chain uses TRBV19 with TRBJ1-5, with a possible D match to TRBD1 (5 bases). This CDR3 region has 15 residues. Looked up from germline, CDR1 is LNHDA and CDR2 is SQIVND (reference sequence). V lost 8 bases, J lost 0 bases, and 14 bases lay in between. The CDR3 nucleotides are TGTGCCAGTGGCCCCCGGGGGATTAGCAATCAGCCCCAGCATTTT. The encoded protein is CASGPRGISNQPQHF.

CDR3: CASSQWRSNEKLFF. DNA of the CDR3: TGTGCCAGCAGCCAGTGGAGATCTAATGAAAAACTGTTTTTT. V and J are TRBV14 and TRBJ1-4; D is ambiguous. The V end was cut by 3 bases, the J end by 3 bases, with 8 bases between. This CDR3 contains 14 residues. Germline V gene data show CDR1 as SGHDN and CDR2 as FVKESK.

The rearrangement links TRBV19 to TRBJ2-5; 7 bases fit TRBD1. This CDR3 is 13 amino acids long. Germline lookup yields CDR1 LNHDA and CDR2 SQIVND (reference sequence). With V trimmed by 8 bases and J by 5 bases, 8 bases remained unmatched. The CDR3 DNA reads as TGTGCCAGTGCCGCAGACAGGGATGAGACCCAGTACTTC. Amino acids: CASAADRDETQYF.

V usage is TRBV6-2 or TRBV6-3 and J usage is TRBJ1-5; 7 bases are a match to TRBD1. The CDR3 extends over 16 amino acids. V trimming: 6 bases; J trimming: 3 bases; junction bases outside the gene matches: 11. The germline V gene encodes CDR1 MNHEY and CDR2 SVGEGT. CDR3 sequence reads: CASSVDRVGVNQPQHF. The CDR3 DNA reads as TGTGCCAGCAGCGTTGACAGGGTCGGAGTCAATCAGCCCCAGCATTTT.

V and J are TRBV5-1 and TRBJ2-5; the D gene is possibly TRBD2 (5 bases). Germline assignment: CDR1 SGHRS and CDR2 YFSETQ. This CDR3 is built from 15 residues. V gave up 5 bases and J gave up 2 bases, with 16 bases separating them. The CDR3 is CASRESTSGQETQYF. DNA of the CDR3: TGCGCCAGCAGAGAGTCAACTTCGGGGCAAGAGACCCAGTACTTC.

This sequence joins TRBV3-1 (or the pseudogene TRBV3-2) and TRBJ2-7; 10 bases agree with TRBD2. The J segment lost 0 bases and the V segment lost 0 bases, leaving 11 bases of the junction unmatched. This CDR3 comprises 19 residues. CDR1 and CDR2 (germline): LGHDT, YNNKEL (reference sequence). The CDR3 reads CASSQDRSGGVPSSYEQYF. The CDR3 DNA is TGTGCCAGCAGCCAAGATCGAAGCGGGGGGGTCCCGAGCTCCTACGAGCAGTACTTC.

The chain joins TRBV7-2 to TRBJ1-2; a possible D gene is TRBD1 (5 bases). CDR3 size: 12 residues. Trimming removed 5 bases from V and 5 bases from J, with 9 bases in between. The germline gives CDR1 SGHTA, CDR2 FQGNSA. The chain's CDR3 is CASSPSGYGYTF. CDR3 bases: TGTGCCAGCAGCCCCTCAGGGTATGGCTACACCTTC.

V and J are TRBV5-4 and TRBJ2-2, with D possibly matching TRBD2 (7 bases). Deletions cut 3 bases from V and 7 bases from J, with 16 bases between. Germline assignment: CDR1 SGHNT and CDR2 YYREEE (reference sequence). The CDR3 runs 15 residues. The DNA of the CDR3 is TGTGCCAGCAGCTCCTCGCCGGGGGGCATCGGGGAGCTGTTTTTT. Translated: CASSSSPGGIGELFF.

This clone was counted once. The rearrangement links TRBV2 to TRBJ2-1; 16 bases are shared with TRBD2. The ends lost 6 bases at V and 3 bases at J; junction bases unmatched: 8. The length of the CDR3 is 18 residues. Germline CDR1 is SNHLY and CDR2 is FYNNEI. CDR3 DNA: TGTGCCAGCAGCGGGACTAGCGGGGGGGCCGGGGGCTACAATGAGCAGTTCTTC. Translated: CASSGTSGGAGGYNEQFF.